Listed here are 5 T cell receptor beta chains from one sample, sequenced in a study of identical twins. TCRdb recomputed calls from the 5' RACE reads with MiXCR, one row per CDR3 protein. The table includes about 660,000 distinct CDR3 sequences, approximately 9% detected once. These data are also associated with another study on yellow fever vaccine responses in identical twins.

The specimen was PBMCs. Receptor source: a woman under 30 in good health.

There are a few counts of this clonotype. The chain joins TRBV15 to TRBJ2-6; tentatively, D is TRBD2 (5 bases). V was cut by 1 base and J by 4 bases, with 8 bases left in between. CDR3 length: 15 amino acids. CDR1 is LNHNV, CDR2 YYDKDF, per germline (reference sequence). For the CDR3, the DNA is TGTGCCACCAGCAGAGGGCCGGGAGGGGCCAACGTCCTGACTTTC. The encoded protein is CATSRGPGGANVLTF.

This clonotype has only a few counts. This chain joins TRBV5-1 and TRBJ2-7; D is possibly TRBD2 (6 bases). The CDR3 consists of 16 residues. Trimming stripped 2 bases from V and 7 bases from J, with 22 bases between. The V gene's germline CDR1 is SGHRS and CDR2 YFSETQ. The chain's CDR3 is CASSFTSGTAGGEQYF. The CDR3, as DNA: TGCGCCAGCAGCTTCACCTCCGGGACGGCTGGGGGGGAGCAGTACTTC.

This clonotype came up many times. The J gene is TRBJ2-5, the V gene TRBV12-3 or TRBV12-4; D gene uncertain. V lost 3 bases and J lost 5, with 19 bases in between. There are 16 residues in the CDR3. The CDR3 sequence: CASSLAVRLSLETQYF. As DNA, the CDR3 is TGTGCCAGCAGTTTGGCGGTGAGACTTTCTCTGGAGACCCAGTACTTC.

There are a few counts of this clonotype. The V call is TRBV12-3 or TRBV12-4, the J call TRBJ1-2, with a weak D call TRBD1 (6 bases). V was trimmed by 4 bases and J by 7 bases, leaving 19 bases between them. CDR3 size: 15 residues. For the CDR3, the DNA is TGTGCCAGCAGTTGGGGGCCCGGGGGCGCGGGTGGCTACACCTTC. The encoded protein is CASSWGPGGAGGYTF.

The chain uses TRBV14 and TRBJ2-1; 13 bases are a match to TRBD2. The CDR3 contains 17 residues. Germline loops: CDR1 SGHDN, CDR2 FVKESK. Trimming took 8 bases from V and 6 from J; bases not matched to a gene: 13. CDR3 coding DNA: TGTGCCAGCCGGAAGACTAGCGGGGGGCAAAGGTCCAATGAGCAGTTCTTC. This codes for CASRKTSGGQRSNEQFF.